These T cell receptor beta chains were read from a single sample in a study of blood T cell repertoires in COVID-19. TCRdb's table, derived via immunoSEQ multiplex PCR, lists solely in-frame clones and lacks some. This table has over 200,000 clones, 80% to 90% appearing once. Sequenced material: peripheral blood. These receptor sequences come from a man aged 35 to 55 with active or convalescent COVID-19. Both conserved end residues are part of each CDR3. A D gene is named only where the DNA matches it firmly. Rows may omit the clone size; those that give it use once, few, many or a size class.

>17|TRBD2|.|TRBJ2-5|TRBV19
CASSPRIIAGGQETQYF
TGTGCCAGTAGTCCACGTATTATAGCGGGAGGGCAAGAGACCCAGTACTTC
>15|TRBD2|.|TRBJ2-1|TRBV10-3
CAISELSGAYNEQFF
TGTGCCATCAGTGAACTTAGCGGGGCCTACAATGAGCAGTTCTTC
>14|.|.|TRBJ1-2|TRBV19
CASSLGQINYGYTF
TGTGCCAGTAGTTTGGGACAAATTAACTATGGCTACACCTTC
>18|TRBD2|few|TRBJ2-1|TRBV29-1
CSANGPSGGNPIYNEQFF
TGCAGCGCCAACGGCCCTAGCGGGGGTAACCCTATCTACAATGAGCAGTTCTTC
>16|.|once|TRBJ2-2|TRBV3-1/TRBV3-2
CASSQVAGGPTGELFF
TGTGCCAGCAGCCAAGTCGCTGGGGGCCCCACCGGGGAGCTGTTTTTT
>12|.|once|TRBJ2-1|TRBV9
CASSVASNEQFF
TGTGCCAGCAGCGTAGCTTCTAATGAGCAGTTCTTC
>15|.|.|TRBJ1-1|TRBV6-2/TRBV6-3
CASSYPESLNTEAFF
TGTGCCAGCAGTTACCCGGAGAGTCTGAACACTGAAGCTTTCTTT
>14|TRBD1|.|TRBJ1-6|TRBV5-1
CASTEGQPNSPLHF
TGCGCCAGCACCGAGGGACAGCCAAATTCACCCCTCCACTTT
>15|.|.|TRBJ1-2|TRBV15
CATSRDGVGGYGYTF
TGTGCCACCAGCAGAGATGGAGTGGGTGGCTATGGCTACACCTTC
>13|TRBD1|.|TRBJ1-1|TRBV10-3
CAIQDRGYTEAFF
TGTGCCATCCAAGACAGGGGTTACACTGAAGCTTTCTTT
>17|TRBD1|.|TRBJ1-2|TRBV2
CASSEGLGGQGDYGYTF
TGTGCCAGCAGTGAGGGGCTAGGAGGACAGGGTGACTATGGCTACACCTTC
>14|.|.|TRBJ1-4|TRBV5-1
CASSSAGMGEKLFF
TGCGCCAGCAGCTCGGCCGGGATGGGTGAAAAACTGTTTTTT
>15|TRBD2|.|TRBJ2-2|TRBV11-3
CASRRTSGGAGELFF
TGTGCCAGCAGACGAACTAGCGGGGGAGCCGGGGAGCTGTTTTTT
>17|.|few|TRBJ2-5|TRBV3-1/TRBV3-2
CASSQAPVRVGQETQYF
TGTGCCAGCAGCCAAGCCCCCGTCAGGGTCGGTCAAGAGACCCAGTACTTC
>15|TRBD1|.|TRBJ2-3|TRBV7-9
CASSFDRGGTDTQYF
TGTGCCAGCAGCTTCGACAGGGGGGGCACAGATACGCAGTATTTT
>15|TRBD1|.|TRBJ1-3|TRBV19
CASSIPGQGINTIYF
TGTGCCAGTAGTATTCCGGGACAGGGGATAAACACCATATATTTT
>15|.|once|TRBJ1-1|TRBV7-9
CASSLERGDGTEAFF
TGTGCCAGCAGCTTAGAACGGGGAGACGGCACTGAAGCTTTCTTT
>16|TRBD2|.|TRBJ2-1|TRBV18
CASSRGVGLAFNEQFF
TGTGCCAGCTCACGAGGGGTCGGACTAGCATTCAATGAGCAGTTCTTC
>14|.|.|TRBJ1-6|TRBV18
CASSPDSQNSPLHF
TGTGCCAGCTCACCCGACAGCCAAAATTCACCCCTCCACTTT
>16|.|.|TRBJ1-1|TRBV2
CASSDFRLGENTEAFF
TGTGCCAGCAGTGACTTTCGGCTGGGAGAAAACACTGAAGCTTTCTTT
>17|TRBD1|.|TRBJ1-3|TRBV30
CASMLGDRGWTGNTIYF
TGTGCCTCGATGCTCGGGGACAGGGGTTGGACTGGAAACACCATATATTTT
>12|.|.|TRBJ1-2|TRBV6-5
CASSSQGGGYTF
TGTGCCAGCAGTTCCCAGGGAGGAGGCTACACCTTC
>13|.|few|TRBJ1-2|TRBV27
CASSIGVNYGYTF
TGTGCCAGCAGTATCGGGGTTAACTATGGCTACACCTTC
>14|TRBD1|.|TRBJ1-1|TRBV29-1
CSVDPGQVDTEAFF
TGCAGCGTTGACCCGGGACAGGTAGACACTGAAGCTTTCTTT
>15|.|.|TRBJ2-1|TRBV7-3
CASSLNAPAFNEQFF
TGTGCCAGCAGCTTAAATGCGCCAGCGTTCAATGAGCAGTTCTTC
>15|TRBD1|.|TRBJ1-2|TRBV2
CASSLTLTGFDGYTF
TGTGCCAGCAGCCTCACATTGACAGGGTTCGATGGCTACACCTTC
>14|TRBD1|.|TRBJ1-2|TRBV6-2/TRBV6-3
CASSYAGQGYGYTF
TGTGCCAGCAGTTACGCCGGACAGGGCTATGGCTACACCTTC
>15|TRBD1|few|TRBJ1-3|TRBV7-2
CASSQRTGDSNTIYF
TGTGCCAGCAGCCAAAGGACAGGGGATAGCAACACCATATATTTT
>16|.|.|TRBJ2-5|TRBV25-1
CASSESRWSSYETQYF
TGTGCCAGCAGTGAATCTCGGTGGTCCTCCTACGAGACCCAGTACTTC
>13|.|.|TRBJ2-3|TRBV6-5
CASSYSTADTQYF
TGTGCCAGCAGTTACTCGACTGCAGATACGCAGTATTTT
>13|TRBD1|.|TRBJ2-7|TRBV30
CAWSPQGATWQYF
TGTGCCTGGAGTCCCCAGGGGGCTACATGGCAGTACTTC
>16|TRBD1|.|TRBJ2-3|TRBV6-1
CASSASGTGSTDTQYF
TGTGCCAGCAGTGCCTCCGGGACAGGGTCCACAGATACGCAGTATTTT
>16|.|.|TRBJ1-5|TRBV4-1
CASSQEAWEGNQPQHF
TGCGCCAGCAGCCAAGAAGCCTGGGAGGGCAATCAGCCCCAGCATTTT
>14|TRBD2|.|TRBJ2-3|TRBV24-1
CATSDSGGTDTQYF
TGTGCCACCAGTGACTCGGGGGGAACAGATACGCAGTATTTT
>14|TRBD2|.|TRBJ2-2|TRBV19
CASSTSGGTGELFF
TGTGCCAGTAGTACCTCGGGGGGCACCGGGGAGCTGTTTTTT
>16|.|.|TRBJ2-3|TRBV21-1
CASSKKGKSSIDTQYF
TGTGCCAGCAGCAAAAAGGGGAAGTCTTCGATCGATACGCAGTATTTT
>13|.|.|TRBJ2-7|TRBV30
CAWSHTSRIEQYF
TGTGCCTGGAGTCATACGTCTAGAATCGAGCAGTACTTC
>15|TRBD2|.|TRBJ2-1|TRBV19
CASSMGSGGAVEQFF
TGTGCCAGTAGTATGGGAAGCGGGGGGGCCGTTGAGCAGTTCTTC
>15|.|.|TRBJ1-3|TRBV19
CASSTREGSGNTIYF
TGTGCCAGTAGCACCCGGGAGGGCTCTGGAAACACCATATATTTT
>15|.|.|TRBJ1-3|TRBV9
CASSPFLSSGNTIYF
TGTGCCAGCAGCCCTTTCCTTAGCTCTGGAAACACCATATATTTT
>14|.|.|TRBJ1-4|TRBV5-1
CASSPGTNNEKLFF
TGCGCCAGCAGCCCAGGGACTAATAATGAAAAACTGTTTTTT
>16|.|.|TRBJ1-1|TRBV7-9
CASSLIRDYENTEAFF
TGTGCCAGCAGCTTGATCCGGGACTATGAGAACACTGAAGCTTTCTTT
>17|TRBD2|.|TRBJ2-2|TRBV27
CASSSPLASGNTGELFF
TGTGCCAGCAGTTCCCCGTTGGCTAGCGGGAACACCGGGGAGCTGTTTTTT
>14|TRBD1|.|TRBJ1-6|TRBV28
CASSLPTGSSPLHF
TGTGCCAGCAGTTTGCCGACAGGGAGCTCACCCCTCCACTTT
>15|.|.|TRBJ1-2|TRBV19
CASSRRASWDYGYTF
TGTGCCAGTAGTCGCAGGGCCTCATGGGACTATGGCTACACCTTC
>14|TRBD1|.|TRBJ2-4|TRBV19
CASSDRDRVNIQYF
TGTGCCAGCAGCGACCGGGACAGGGTGAACATTCAGTACTTC